This TCR beta chain was recorded in a study of shared clonotypes between healthy human individuals (dated by TCRdb to 2020 to 2021). Some background on the complete study: A couple of women and three men aged 18 to 49 years were included in the cohort. To increase sequencing depth and limit assay-specific biases, different laboratories used diverse techniques to prepare libraries and sequence TCR repertoires. For each donor, three plates each were used for CD4 naive and CD4 memory, two plates were used for CD8 naive, and one plate was used for CD8 memory. To estimate repertoire size and how much clonotypes are shared between individuals, the study performed deep sequencing of blood TCR repertoires from 4 to 6 healthy adults. Leukapheresis yielded between about 0.94 and 8.9 billion PBMCs per donor. General study outcomes and caveats: Larger estimated clonotype richness was generally found for naive subsets than for memory subsets. Sampling was limited to blood, and TCR repertoires in tissue likely differ from TCR repertoires in blood. Incomplete sequencing was indicated by rarefaction of sorted-subset datasets, despite the large sequencing depth. Because the study included a small number of donors, the genetic and exposure-history diversity represented was limited. When a handful of donors were compared, the shared fraction of clonotypes was around 5% for naive CD4, about 4% for naive CD8, roughly 2.5% for memory CD4, and around 0.4% for memory CD8. Compared with non-shared clonotypes, the clonotypes found in all four sorted-subset donors had higher generation probabilities. Pairwise subsampling led to the expectation that sequencing depth would affect the degree of clonotype sharing among donors.

A remark on this clone: Its antigen target is currently unknown. Per-base quality was not reported, and no clone a single base away is much larger than it.

V is cut by 3 bases and J by 1 base, and the space between the germline ends is 9 bases. From the cysteine up to the phenylalanine, the CDR3 has a length of 13 residues. The read is trimmed to its CDR3 DNA, 39 bases read in frame from base 1. The germline V gene (reference sequence) specifies GTSNPN as CDR1 and SVGIG as CDR2. TCR CDR3 regions were amplified from genomic DNA by multiplex PCR using the deep immunoSEQ assay. Extracted genomic DNA from each cell subset was distributed evenly across all wells of several immunoSEQ 96-well plates, and each plate was treated as a replicate. For sorted subsets, each replicate PCR was loaded with 200 ng genomic DNA, equivalent to 32,000 or so T cell genomes. Purified libraries were quantified with a Qubit 3.0 fluorometer, sized on a Bioanalyzer 2100, and re-quantified with the KAPA Library Quantification kit. Every immunoSEQ 96-well plate was sequenced on a dedicated single-read 150-cycle Illumina NextSeq 550 flow cell. As for the authors' bioinformatics: The immunoSEQ output contained only junctional sequences without quality scores, so filtering could not match that applied to full-length reads. Sequences were annotated with PyIR, a Python wrapper for IgBLAST v1.9, using IMGT germline references to assign V/J genes and CDR3. Any read was removed if the V/J assignment was weak (E-value above 1e-6), the CDR3 was missing, or the read contained stop codons, out-of-frame junctions, or ambiguous translated residues. V3J clonotypes were defined as sequences sharing an identical inferred V gene, J gene, and CDR3 amino acid sequence. To compute the percentage overlap between repertoires, the number of shared unique clonotypes was divided by the size of the smaller repertoire. Richness of each repertoire was evaluated using RTK rarefaction, the Chao1 estimator, and Recon v2.1 estimates of unobserved clonotypes. Generation probabilities for all TCRbeta clonotypes obtained by the gDNA method from a few donors were computed using OLGA. In its TCRdb copy, this immuneACCESS table keeps in-frame sequences only and misses some clones. Where compared with another copy, unresolved V genes explain less than half of these, and the others have no known cause. The DNA gave D and trimming, while V, J and clone size come from that table. The sample contains about 960,000 clones, about 80% of them found a single time. The top ten hold roughly 1.5% of the sample.

Healthy HIV-negative adults with no recently reported acute infections or vaccinations were included as donors. Every donor was a Caucasian adult residing in Nashville, Tennessee, USA. CD4+ T cells were enriched by magnetic negative selection; naive cells were then positively selected on CD45RA, and the negative fraction formed the memory subset. After blood collection by leukapheresis, PBMCs were isolated using Ficoll-Histopaque density gradient centrifugation and then cryopreserved in the vapor phase of liquid nitrogen. Analytical flow cytometry was used to check the purity and quantity of each magnetically sorted T cell population. Genomic DNA was isolated from every sorted fraction and measured by UV absorbance on a Nanodrop 2000c.

The rearranged segments are TRBV30 and TRBJ2-5; TRBD1 is perhaps the D gene, given 6 matching bases. The receptor's source is a man between 18 and 35 years old in good health. Specimen: memory CD4+ T cells sorted from blood. This specimen's cell subset or site label, per the study, means: CD45RA-negative fraction. In nucleotides, the sequence is TGTGCCTGGAGCCAGGGGCGCCAAGAGACCCAGTACTTC. Translation gives CAWSQGRQETQYF. With all but the CDR3 taken from the reference TRBV30 and TRBJ2-5 genes, the full variable domain is: SQTIHQWPATLVQPVGSPLSLECTVEGTSNPNLYWYRQAAGRGLQLLFYSVGIGQISSEVPQNLSASRPQDRQFILSSKKLLLSDSGFYLCAWSQGRQETQYFGPGTRLLVL.